A single sample is the source of the 7 T cell receptor beta chains below, sequenced in a study of T cells in Graves' hyperthyroidism and ophthalmopathy. It was RNA transcripts that yielded the amplified TCR beta CDR3 regions. First-round RT-PCR targeting the TCR CDR3 was performed with the HTBI primer set. MiXCR, applied by TCRdb to the multiplex PCR reads, yields one record per CDR3 protein. The table has fewer than 900,000 distinct CDR3 sequences, under 20% seen once. Sequencing was performed on blood. The receptor set was obtained from a woman aged 45-60 years with Graves' hyperthyroidism that later progressed to Graves' ophthalmopathy.

This clonotype was seen a handful of times. Compared with germline, one end of the junction differs, possibly owing to a read error. This chain joins TRBV3-1 and TRBJ1-1, with TRBD1 matching over 7 bases. Per the germline V gene, CDR1 is LGHDT and CDR2 is YNNKEL (reference sequence). The CDR3 totals 15 residues. CDR3 sequence: CASSRSQGRGTEALF. The DNA of the CDR3 is TGTGCCAGCAGCCGCTCACAGGGGAGAGGTACTGAAGCTCTCTTT.

The V gene is TRBV7-6, the J gene TRBJ1-1; TRBD1 aligns across 7 bases. Trimming at V came to 3 bases and at J to 4 bases, leaving 5 bases not matched to a gene. The CDR3 loop spans 14 amino acids. The germline V gene has CDR1 SGHVS and CDR2 FNYEAQ. In DNA, the CDR3 is TGTGCCAGCAGCTTGGGGACAGTCAGCACTGAAGCTTTCTTT. Protein product: CASSLGTVSTEAFF.

Note on this clonotype: No DNA is shown, since the ends of the CDR3 on it are uncertain; the CDR3 is the one TCRdb lists. The rearrangement links TRBV5-1 to TRBJ1-2; whether TRBD1, the table's D call, matches the DNA was not checked. The CDR3 contains 19 residues when both ends are counted. Germline CDR1 is SGHRS and CDR2 is YFSETQ. CDR3 sequence reads: CASSFYICSAGAPGRGYTF.

The CDR3 reads CASSYEGGVNTGELFF. The CDR3 DNA sequence: TGTGCCAGCAGTTATGAGGGGGGAGTTAACACCGGGGAGCTGTTTTTT. The chain is built from TRBV6-5 and TRBJ2-2; D is possibly TRBD1 or TRBD2 (6 bases each). Germline assignment: CDR1 MNHEY and CDR2 SVGAGI. With 3 bases removed from V and 2 bases from J, the gap between germline ends came to 13 bases. This CDR3 has 16 residues.

This clonotype was detected a few times. The chain recombines TRBV20-1 with TRBJ2-7; D is possibly TRBD2 (5 bases). Trimming took 6 bases from V and 4 from J, leaving 13 bases between them. CDR1 and CDR2 from the germline V gene are DFQATT and SNEGSKA (reference sequence). CDR3 length equals 12 residues. CDR3: CSAPDGVYEQYF. In DNA, the CDR3 is TGCAGTGCCCCGGACGGGGTTTACGAGCAGTACTTC.

Notes on this clonotype: This clone may be a read error of a much larger clone one base away. The rearrangement links TRBV30 to TRBJ1-5; 7 nucleotides agree with TRBD1. The CDR3 has 15 amino acids. Germline CDR1 is GTSNPN and CDR2 is SVGIG (reference sequence). CDR3 in amino acids: CAWSAGGRSKQPQHF. The DNA of the CDR3 is TGTGCCTGGAGTGCAGGGGGACGGAGCAAACAGCCCCAGCATTTT.

This clonotype was picked up many times. The chain employs TRBV3-1 and TRBJ1-2; 12 bases are a match to TRBD1. Per germline, CDR1 LGHDT and CDR2 YNNKEL (reference sequence). J was trimmed by 6 bases and V by 4 bases; bases with no gene match: 9. The CDR3 extends over 16 amino acids. The CDR3 DNA reads TGTGCCAGCAGCCCAAGCGGGACAGGGGGCTACCATGGCTACACCTTC. It specifies CASSPSGTGGYHGYTF.